The 31 T cell receptor beta chains below come from one sample, sequenced in a study of T cell responses to AZD1222 COVID-19 vaccine (dated by TCRdb to the early 2020s). Libraries came from the immunoSEQ multiplex PCR assay. As stored in TCRdb, this immuneACCESS dataset retains in-frame rearrangements with V and J assigned. A fraction of the clones does not appear; measured against another copy, unresolved V genes explain less than half of the discrepancy, and the remainder lacks a known reason. This sample holds approximately 70,000 clones; around 84% were observed only once. The ten largest clones capture 9.5% to 10% of the sample. The time point label of this sample denotes: baseline before first vaccination. This specimen was peripheral blood, taken on day 0 of AZD1222 vaccination. These receptors originate from an adult in good health.

The rearrangement links TRBV5-1 to TRBJ1-5, with a weak D call TRBD1 (5 bases). This CDR3 has 15 residues. V lost 0 bases and J 7 bases, leaving 14 bases between the germline ends. In germline, CDR1 is SGHRS, CDR2 YFSETQ. CDR3 amino acids: CASSLVLGGEQPQHF. CDR3 nucleotide sequence: TGCGCCAGCAGCTTGGTTCTCGGGGGTGAACAGCCCCAGCATTTT.

This chain uses TRBV18 with TRBJ1-3; D not certain. CDR3 length equals 15 residues. Germline CDR1 reads KGHSH; CDR2 reads LQKENI. The V end lost 2 bases, the J end lost 1 base, and 9 bases lay between the germline ends. The CDR3 nucleotides read TGTGCCAGCTCACCAGGCAGCTTGTCTGGAAACACCATATATTTT. Translation gives CASSPGSLSGNTIYF. Based on the CDR3 plus reference TRBV18 and TRBJ1-3, the full variable domain is NAGVMQNPRHLVRRRGQEARLRCSPMKGHSHVYWYRQLPEEGLKFMVYLQKENIIDESGMPKERFSAEFPKEGPSILRIQQVVRGDSAAYFCASSPGSLSGNTIYFGEGSWLTVV.

This chain connects TRBV7-6 to TRBJ2-7; 7 bases are a match to TRBD1. Germline V gene lookup returns CDR1 SGHVS and CDR2 FNYEAQ. V gave up 5 bases and J gave up 6 bases; unmatched junction bases: 13. The CDR3 length is 15 residues. The CDR3: CASSPGDRVVGEQYF. The CDR3 DNA sequence: TGTGCCAGCAGCCCAGGAGACAGGGTAGTAGGCGAGCAGTACTTC.

The chain employs TRBV14 and TRBJ2-7; D uncertain. Trimming took off 1 base at V and 8 bases at J, with 6 bases between the two ends. Looked up from germline, CDR1 is SGHDN and CDR2 is FVKESK. This CDR3 comprises 11 residues. The CDR3 nucleotides read TGTGCCAGCAGCCAAGGAGGACAGCAGTACTTC. Translation: CASSQGGQQYF.

This clone appeared a single time. The V call is TRBV4-1, the J call TRBJ1-3, with D possibly being TRBD1 (6 bases). V was trimmed by 1 base and J by 2 bases, leaving 6 bases between them. Germline CDR1 reads MGHRA; CDR2 reads YSYEKL. The length of the CDR3 is 14 residues. The CDR3: CASSQAGAGNTIYF. CDR3 in DNA: TGCGCCAGCAGCCAAGCAGGGGCTGGAAACACCATATATTTT.

This chain links TRBV28 with TRBJ1-2; TRBD1 agrees at 7 bases. There are 14 residues in the CDR3. The germline gives CDR1 MDHEN, CDR2 SYDVKM. After removal of 4 bases from V and 2 bases from J, the junction contained 4 bases not matched to a gene. CDR3: CASSSADRNYGYTF. CDR3 in DNA: TGTGCCAGCAGTTCCGCGGACAGGAACTATGGCTACACCTTC.

This chain links TRBV7-8 with TRBJ1-5, with 7 bases matching TRBD1. This CDR3 comprises 16 residues. Per the germline V gene, CDR1 is SGHVS and CDR2 is FQNEAQ. V lost 5 bases to trimming and J lost 2 bases; unmatched junction nucleotides: 9. CDR3 residues: CASSRDPGTGNQPQHF. CDR3 nucleotides: TGTGCCAGCAGCCGAGACCCCGGGACAGGCAATCAGCCCCAGCATTTT.

The chain links TRBV5-4 to TRBJ2-5; D remains unclear. V was trimmed by 3 bases and J by 1 base, leaving 1 base between them. The germline V gene encodes CDR1 SGHNT and CDR2 YYREEE (reference sequence). This CDR3 spans 11 amino acids. CDR3: CASSSQETQYF. The CDR3, as DNA: TGTGCCAGCAGCTCCCAAGAGACCCAGTACTTC.

This clone appeared once. The rearrangement links TRBV4-1 to TRBJ2-7; D perhaps matches TRBD1 (5 bases). Germline values: CDR1 MGHRA, CDR2 YSYEKL. The CDR3 contains 16 residues. Between the trimmed V and J ends, which lost 0 bases and 0 bases, there was a span of 12 bases. In nucleotides, the CDR3 is TGCGCCAGCAGCCAAGATCGACAGTCTACCTCCTACGAGCAGTACTTC. This sequence encodes CASSQDRQSTSYEQYF.

The V gene is TRBV19, the J gene TRBJ2-1; TRBD2 matches at 9 bases. The germline gives CDR1 LNHDA, CDR2 SQIVND (reference sequence). With V trimmed by 3 bases and J by 4 bases, 4 bases remained unmatched. The CDR3 extends over 15 amino acids. CDR3 loop: CASSILAGTYNEQFF. As DNA, the CDR3 is TGTGCCAGTAGTATTCTAGCGGGGACATACAATGAGCAGTTCTTC. Drawing the rest from reference TRBV19 and TRBJ2-1, the complete variable domain is DGGITQSPKYLFRKEGQNVTLSCEQNLNHDAMYWYRQDPGQGLRLIYYSQIVNDFQKGDIAEGYSVSREKKESFPLTVTSAQKNPTAFYLCASSILAGTYNEQFFGPGTRLTVL.

This clone was counted a single time. The genes are TRBV28 and TRBJ2-3; 10 bases map to TRBD2. Germline trimming cut 5 bases from V and 7 bases from J; bases unmatched to any gene: 12. The CDR3 is made up of 16 amino acids. CDR1 is MDHEN, CDR2 SYDVKM, per germline. The CDR3 nucleotides read TGTGCCAGCAGTGACGCTGGAGCGGGGGGGCGACATACGCAGTATTTT. Its translation is CASSDAGAGGRHTQYF.

The table lists this clone with a count of one. V usage is TRBV11-2 and J usage is TRBJ2-6, with 8 positions matching TRBD1. Germline V gene sequence: CDR1 SGHAT, CDR2 FQNNGV. Germline trimming cut 4 bases from V and 3 bases from J; bases unmatched to any gene: 8. The CDR3 totals 17 residues. CDR3: CASSSRGRVVGANVLTF. Here the CDR3 DNA reads TGTGCCAGCAGCTCCAGGGGGCGCGTGGTTGGGGCCAACGTCCTGACTTTC.

The rearrangement links TRBV7-2 to TRBJ1-3; TRBD1 matches 7 bases. J lost 2 bases, V lost 5 bases, and 9 bases had no gene match. CDR1 is SGHTA, CDR2 FQGNSA, per germline. CDR3 size: 16 residues. The CDR3 DNA reads as TGTGCCAGCAGCCCCGGGACAGCTAAAACTGGAAACACCATATATTTT. This encodes CASSPGTAKTGNTIYF.

The rearrangement joins TRBV5-6 to TRBJ1-2, with 7 bases matching TRBD1. This CDR3 spans 14 amino acids. Germline values: CDR1 SGHDT, CDR2 YYEEEE. With 4 bases clipped from V and 3 bases from J, the junction kept 6 bases outside the gene matches. This chain's CDR3 is CASSPGDRYYGYTF. The CDR3 DNA is TGTGCCAGCAGCCCGGGGGACAGATACTATGGCTACACCTTC.

This chain joins TRBV4-1 and TRBJ1-4; TRBD1 might be the D (5 bases). Germline V gene data show CDR1 as MGHRA and CDR2 as YSYEKL. This CDR3 spans 17 amino acids. V dropped 2 bases and J dropped 2 bases, with 15 bases sitting between them. The DNA of the CDR3 is TGCGCCAGCAGCCAACGGGGCGTGGGGCGGACTAATGAAAAACTGTTTTTT. This gives the protein CASSQRGVGRTNEKLFF.

The chain couples TRBV28 to TRBJ1-4; D unresolved. This CDR3 region has 12 residues. With 6 bases removed from V and 8 bases from J, the gap between germline ends came to 10 bases. Germline CDR1 MDHEN, CDR2 SYDVKM. CDR3 residues: CASRMAGEKLFF. CDR3 nucleotide sequence: TGTGCCAGCAGGATGGCGGGGGAAAAACTGTTTTTT.

The rearrangement uses TRBV5-1 and TRBJ1-1; D gene uncertain. Germline CDR1 and CDR2: SGHRS and YFSETQ. Deletions cut 7 bases from V and 0 bases from J, with 7 bases between. This CDR3 is built from 12 residues. CDR3 nucleotides: TGCGCCAGCCGATCATTGAACACTGAAGCTTTCTTT. It is translated as CASRSLNTEAFF.

This clone was picked up a small number of times. This chain links TRBV2 with TRBJ1-6, with no clear D. The germline V gene encodes CDR1 SNHLY and CDR2 FYNNEI. Trimming removed 2 bases at V and 7 bases at J, with 12 bases between. This CDR3 contains 15 residues. CDR3 sequence reads: CASSERRSGNSPLHF. DNA of the CDR3: TGTGCCAGCAGTGAAAGGCGCAGCGGGAATTCACCCCTCCACTTT. Drawing the rest from reference TRBV2 and TRBJ1-6, the complete variable domain is EPEVTQTPSHQVTQMGQEVILRCVPISNHLYFYWYRQILGQKVEFLVSFYNNEISEKSEIFDDQFSVERPDGSNFTLKIRSTKLEDSAMYFCASSERRSGNSPLHFGNGTRLTVT.

This sequence joins TRBV5-6 and TRBJ1-4; D gene unclear. V lost 6 bases and J 0 bases, leaving 9 bases between the germline ends. CDR3 length: 14 residues. Germline CDR1 SGHDT, CDR2 YYEEEE. CDR3 residues: CASTRGTTNEKLFF. CDR3 bases: TGTGCCAGCACTAGAGGGACAACTAATGAAAAACTGTTTTTT.

The chain joins TRBV6-5 to TRBJ1-6; D gene uncertain. V was clipped by 8 bases and J by 1 base, with 12 bases between them. CDR1 is MNHEY, CDR2 SVGAGI, per germline. This CDR3 has 15 residues. CDR3 residues: CASSRVDSYNSPLHF. The CDR3 DNA reads TGTGCCAGCTCCCGGGTAGATTCCTATAATTCACCCCTCCACTTT.

V and J are TRBV28 and TRBJ1-4; TRBD1 matches at 7 bases. CDR3 length: 19 residues. The germline gives CDR1 MDHEN, CDR2 SYDVKM. Unmatched junction bases numbered 13, after V lost 3 bases and J lost 0 bases. The CDR3, as DNA: TGTGCCAGCAGTTTTATTATGTTTGGGGACAGCGCAACTAATGAAAAACTGTTTTTT. Its protein product is CASSFIMFGDSATNEKLFF. The whole variable domain, remainder taken from reference TRBV28 and TRBJ1-4, is DVKVTQSSRYLVKRTGEKVFLECVQDMDHENMFWYRQDPGLGLRLIYFSYDVKMKEKGDIPEGYSVSREKKERFSLILESASTNQTSMYLCASSFIMFGDSATNEKLFFGSGTQLSVL.

The chain links TRBV15 to TRBJ2-7; TRBD2 aligns across 7 bases. The CDR3 extends over 15 amino acids. V gave up 6 bases and J gave up 2 bases; unmatched junction bases: 10. CDR1 and CDR2 from the germline V gene are LNHNV and YYDKDF (reference sequence). The CDR3 sequence is CATRPGLGNAYEQYF. DNA for the CDR3: TGTGCCACCAGGCCCGGACTAGGAAATGCCTACGAGCAGTACTTC. The entire variable domain, with the rest obtained from reference TRBV15 and TRBJ2-7, is as follows: DAMVIQNPRYQVTQFGKPVTLSCSQTLNHNVMYWYQQKSSQAPKLLFHYYDKDFNNEADTPDNFQSRRPNTSFCFLDIRSPGLGDTAMYLCATRPGLGNAYEQYFGPGTRLTVT.

The chain has TRBV12-1 and TRBJ1-5. TRBV12-1 is a pseudogene. This CDR3 has 15 residues. The CDR3 DNA sequence: TGTGCCAGCAGTAACGGCCGTTATAGCAATCAGCCCCAGCATTTT. Encoded protein: CASSNGRYSNQPQHF.

The CDR3 protein is CASSVKDARREKLFF. The CDR3 DNA reads as TGTGCCAGTAGTGTAAAGGACGCCAGGCGGGAAAAACTGTTTTTT. The V and J genes are TRBV19 and TRBJ1-4, with no clear D. This CDR3 comprises 15 residues. CDR1 is LNHDA, CDR2 SQIVND, per germline (reference sequence). V was clipped by 5 bases and J by 8 bases, with 18 bases between them. Supplemented by reference TRBV19 and TRBJ1-4, the full variable domain reads DGGITQSPKYLFRKEGQNVTLSCEQNLNHDAMYWYRQDPGQGLRLIYYSQIVNDFQKGDIAEGYSVSREKKESFPLTVTSAQKNPTAFYLCASSVKDARREKLFFGSGTQLSVL.

The CDR3 here is CASGTGSQPQHF. DNA for the CDR3: TGTGCCAGCGGGACAGGGAGTCAGCCCCAGCATTTT. This chain links TRBV6-5 with TRBJ1-5; 9 positions match TRBD1. The germline CDR1 and CDR2 sequences are MNHEY and SVGAGI. The J segment lost 6 bases and the V segment lost 8 bases, leaving 2 bases of the junction unmatched. This CDR3 has 12 residues.

The chain combines TRBV3-1 (or the pseudogene TRBV3-2) with TRBJ1-5; 9 nucleotides align to TRBD1. J was trimmed by 7 bases and V by 4 bases; bases with no gene match: 5. The germline V gene has CDR1 LGHDT and CDR2 YNNKEL (reference sequence). The CDR3 loop spans 14 amino acids. This CDR3 reads CASSLGQGWQPQHF. In DNA, the CDR3 is TGTGCCAGCAGCCTCGGACAGGGGTGGCAGCCCCAGCATTTT.

The chain carries TRBV2 and TRBJ1-6; TRBD1 agrees at 7 bases. This CDR3 region has 14 residues. Trimming cost V 5 bases and J 9 bases; bases outside gene matches: 7. Germline V gives CDR1 SNHLY, CDR2 FYNNEI. The CDR3 DNA reads as TGTGCCAGCAGTCCCGGGACAGCCGTTTCACCCCTCCACTTT. The encoded protein is CASSPGTAVSPLHF.

This chain uses TRBV12-3 or TRBV12-4 with TRBJ1-1; no clear D gene. CDR3 length: 13 amino acids. The V gene lost 2 bases and the J gene lost 4 bases, with 8 bases spanning the gap. The CDR3 is CASSLLVATEAFF. The CDR3 DNA reads as TGTGCCAGCAGTTTATTGGTGGCCACTGAAGCTTTCTTT.

DNA for the CDR3: TGTGCCAGCTCACTCCTGGACGCTCGGAACACCGGGGAGCTGTTTTTT. This codes for CASSLLDARNTGELFF. The chain links TRBV18 to TRBJ2-2; D is undetermined. Germline V CDR1 and CDR2: KGHSH, LQKENI. V was clipped by 4 bases and J by 1 base, with 13 bases between them. CDR3 size: 16 residues.

The V gene is TRBV6-1, the J gene TRBJ1-1, with a possible D match to TRBD1 (5 bases). Germline V gene sequence: CDR1 MNHNS, CDR2 SASEGT. CDR3 size: 17 residues. With 3 bases removed from V and 6 bases from J, the gap between germline ends came to 23 bases. The CDR3 sequence: CASSDQLWTPYIAEAFF. The DNA of the CDR3 is TGTGCCAGCAGTGACCAGCTCTGGACACCCTATATCGCTGAAGCTTTCTTT.

The chain recombines TRBV29-1 with TRBJ1-2, with 11 positions matching TRBD1. J was trimmed by 4 bases and V by 7 bases; bases with no gene match: 8. The CDR3 runs 14 residues. Germline CDR1 is SQVTM and CDR2 is ANQGSEA. CDR3 sequence reads: CSGTGGDVSYGYTF. CDR3 sequence (DNA): TGCAGCGGGACAGGGGGCGATGTCTCCTATGGCTACACCTTC.